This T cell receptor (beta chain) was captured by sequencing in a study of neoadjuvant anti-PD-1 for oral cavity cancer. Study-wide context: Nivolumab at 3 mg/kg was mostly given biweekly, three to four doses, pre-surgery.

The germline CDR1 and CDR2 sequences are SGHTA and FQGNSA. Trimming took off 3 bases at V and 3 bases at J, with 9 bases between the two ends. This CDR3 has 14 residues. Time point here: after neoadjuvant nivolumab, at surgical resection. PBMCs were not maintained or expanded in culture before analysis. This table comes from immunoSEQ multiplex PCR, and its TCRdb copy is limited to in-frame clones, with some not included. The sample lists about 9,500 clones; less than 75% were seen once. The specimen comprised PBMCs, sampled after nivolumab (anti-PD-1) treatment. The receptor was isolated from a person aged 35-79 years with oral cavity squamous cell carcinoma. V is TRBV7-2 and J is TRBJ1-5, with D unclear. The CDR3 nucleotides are TGTGCCAGCAGCTTCGGACGGTACAATCAGCCCCAGCATTTT. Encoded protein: CASSFGRYNQPQHF.